This T cell receptor (beta chain) stems from a study of blood T cell repertoires in COVID-19. In the study overall: Samples came from the United States, Italy and Spain, spanning acute and convalescent COVID-19. The cDNA or gDNA used as material had been derived from T cells, B-cell-depleted T cells, or PBMCs.

This clone appeared once. Germline loops: CDR1 GTSNPN, CDR2 SVGIG (reference sequence). This CDR3 comprises 13 residues. Trimming took 3 bases from V and 5 from J, leaving 10 bases between them. Followed over time, Seattle patients had been enrolled while infection was active. Original methodology: Reference gene primers were amplified, and this amplification served to estimate nucleated cell counts. Sequencing was performed with immunoSEQ multiplex PCR; in TCRdb, only in-frame clones are kept and a portion is missing. V and J calls and clone size are copied from that table; D and trimming were computed from the DNA. This sample has 70,000 to 100,000 clones, with around nine tenths found just once.

This sequence joins TRBV30 and TRBJ1-4; D is perhaps TRBD1 (5 bases). The TCR comes from an older woman with COVID-19, enrolled during active disease. The material sequenced was peripheral blood. CDR3 sequence reads: CAWRDTGNEKLFF. The CDR3, as DNA: TGTGCCTGGAGGGACACTGGGAATGAAAAACTGTTTTTT.